Listed below are T cell receptor beta chains from one sample, sequenced in a study of post-analysis software for immune sequencing data. MiXCR, applied by TCRdb to the PCR reads, yields one record per CDR3 protein. The sample holds around 190,000 distinct CDR3 sequences, 25% to 30% seen once. The sample consisted of blood. These TCRs come from a girl under 18 with multiple sclerosis. Each CDR3 is given with its conserved first and last residue. A D gene is named only where the DNA matches it firmly. Size values are once, few and many counts, or a class for expanded clones, and some rows have none.

TRBJ2-5 | NA | 16 | TRBD2 | TRBV12-3/TRBV12-4 | CASSSGRRGAGETQYF | TGTGCCAGCAGTTCGGGACGGCGGGGGGCGGGGGAGACCCAGTACTTC
TRBJ2-1 | many | 15 | NA | TRBV5-4 | CASSRGQDNYNEQFF | TGTGCCAGCAGCCGCGGGCAGGACAACTACAATGAGCAGTTCTTC
TRBJ2-1 | many | 14 | TRBD2 | TRBV6-5 | CASSYLSGNNEQFF | TGTGCCAGCAGTTATTTAAGCGGGAACAATGAGCAGTTCTTC
TRBJ1-1 | many | 14 | NA | TRBV27 | CASSPTGRVTEAFF | TGTGCCAGCAGTCCCACAGGCCGCGTAACTGAAGCTTTCTTT
TRBJ1-6 | NA | 15 | TRBD1 | TRBV4-1 | CASSQGQGYNSPLHF | TGCGCCAGCAGCCAAGGACAGGGCTATAATTCACCCCTCCACTTT
TRBJ1-2 | NA | 12 | NA | TRBV6-1 | CASSDSNYGYTF | TGTGCCAGCAGTGACTCTAACTATGGCTACACCTTC
TRBJ2-1 | many | 17 | TRBD2 | TRBV12-3/TRBV12-4 | CASSFLAGEGIGNEQFF | TGTGCCAGCAGTTTCCTAGCGGGTGAGGGCATAGGGAATGAGCAGTTCTTC
TRBJ1-1 | few | 13 | NA | TRBV20-1 | CSAFPGSKTEAFF | TGCAGTGCTTTCCCGGGGTCAAAAACTGAAGCTTTCTTT
TRBJ2-1 | many | 17 | TRBD1 | TRBV28 | CASRPGTGHIKADEQFF | TGTGCCAGCAGACCCGGGACAGGGCACATTAAGGCGGATGAGCAGTTCTTC
TRBJ1-2 | many | 13 | NA | TRBV7-9 | CASSLAGNYGYTF | TGTGCCAGCAGCTTAGCAGGGAACTATGGCTACACCTTC
TRBJ1-5 | NA | 13 | TRBD1 | TRBV2 | CASRLGQAQPQHF | TGTGCCAGCAGATTGGGACAGGCTCAGCCCCAGCATTTT
TRBJ1-3 | NA | 15 | NA | TRBV5-1 | CASSLGPGLGNTIYF | TGCGCCAGCAGCTTGGGGCCAGGGCTCGGAAACACCATATATTTT
TRBJ2-7 | NA | 14 | NA | TRBV28 | CASSYPGSSYEQYF | TGTGCCAGCAGTTATCCCGGGAGCTCCTACGAGCAGTACTTC
TRBJ2-3 | many | 13 | TRBD1 | TRBV29-1 | CSALDRPTDTQYF | TGCAGCGCCCTGGACAGGCCCACAGATACGCAGTATTTT
TRBJ1-2 | NA | 12 | NA | TRBV6-6 | CASSERSYGYTF | TGTGCCAGCAGCGAAAGAAGCTATGGCTACACCTTC
TRBJ1-5 | many | 15 | NA | TRBV5-1 | CASSLAGDGNQPQHF | TGCGCCAGCAGCTTGGCAGGGGACGGCAATCAGCCCCAGCATTTT
TRBJ2-3 | NA | 17 | TRBD2 | TRBV4-1 | CTSSQGLAGGLTDTQYF | TGCACCAGCAGCCAAGGACTAGCGGGGGGCCTCACAGATACGCAGTATTTT
TRBJ1-2 | many | 15 | NA | TRBV20-1 | CSASPRAAMSYGYTF | TGCAGTGCTAGTCCCAGGGCAGCGATGTCCTATGGCTACACCTTC
TRBJ1-1 | NA | 15 | TRBD1 | TRBV25-1 | CASSERQGSVAEAFF | TGTGCCAGCAGTGAACGACAGGGGTCGGTCGCTGAAGCTTTCTTT
TRBJ2-5 | NA | 14 | NA | TRBV30 | CAWSRGLGDETQYF | TGTGCCTGGAGTAGGGGACTGGGAGACGAGACCCAGTACTTC
TRBJ1-3 | few | 12 | TRBD1 | TRBV29-1 | CSAGGVGNTIYF | TGCAGCGCAGGGGGCGTTGGAAACACCATATATTTT
TRBJ2-1 | once | 15 | NA | TRBV4-2 | CASSLTRQVVNEQFF | TGTGCCAGCAGCCTGACGAGACAGGTGGTCAATGAGCAGTTCTTC
TRBJ1-5 | NA | 14 | NA | TRBV15 | CAVARGKGNQPQHF | TGTGCAGTGGCCCGGGGAAAAGGCAATCAGCCCCAGCATTTT
TRBJ2-7 | NA | 13 | NA | TRBV7-9 | CASSTTGYYEQYF | TGTGCCAGCAGCACCACAGGGTACTACGAGCAGTACTTC
TRBJ2-5 | NA | 18 | TRBD2 | TRBV4-3 | CASSQDLVQLAGAGEQYF | TGCGCCAGCAGCCAAGATCTAGTACAACTAGCGGGAGCGGGGGAGCAGTACTTC
TRBJ1-1 | few | 14 | NA | TRBV5-1 | CASSLEALNTEAFF | TGCGCCAGCAGCTTGGAGGCACTGAACACTGAAGCTTTCTTT
TRBJ2-1 | NA | 12 | TRBD2 | TRBV20-1 | CSAVGLADEQFF | TGCAGTGCCGTCGGACTAGCGGATGAGCAGTTCTTC
TRBJ2-7 | NA | 13 | NA | TRBV4-1 | CAGSHPSGYEQYF | TGCGCCGGCAGCCATCCTTCAGGTTACGAGCAGTACTTC
TRBJ2-7 | NA | 13 | NA | TRBV5-5 | CASSLLGAYEQYF | TGTGCCAGCAGCTTGCTGGGGGCGTACGAGCAGTACTTC
TRBJ2-4 | NA | 13 | NA | TRBV5-5 | CASSLLTSHEQYF | TGTGCCAGCAGCTTGCTTACATCCCATGAGCAGTACTTC
TRBJ2-4 | many | 17 | NA | TRBV7-2 | CASSPWTAGLAKNIQYF | TGTGCCAGCAGCCCCTGGACAGCCGGATTAGCCAAAAACATTCAGTACTTC
TRBJ1-1 | many | 14 | NA | TRBV20-1 | CSARGGHANTEAFF | TGCAGTGCTAGGGGGGGACACGCAAACACTGAAGCTTTCTTT
TRBJ2-7 | NA | 12 | TRBD1 | TRBV6-5 | CASMPGGGEQYF | TGTGCCAGCATGCCAGGGGGCGGCGAGCAGTACTTC
TRBJ1-4 | few | 16 | NA | TRBV7-8 | CASSLVNAGGNEKLFF | TGTGCCAGCAGCTTAGTAAATGCAGGTGGTAATGAAAAACTGTTTTTT
TRBJ2-1 | few | 13 | TRBD1 | TRBV5-1 | CASSLAQGIEQFF | TGCGCCAGCAGCTTGGCACAGGGGATTGAGCAGTTCTTC
TRBJ1-6 | NA | 16 | NA | TRBV18 | CASSRLGPREDSPLHF | TGTGCCAGCTCCCGGTTGGGGCCCCGTGAGGATTCACCCCTCCACTTT
TRBJ2-7 | many | 15 | NA | TRBV4-1 | CASSQDGRQSYEQYF | TGCGCCAGCAGCCAAGATGGCCGACAGTCCTACGAGCAGTACTTC
TRBJ1-1 | few | 14 | NA | TRBV12-5 | CASGRRDPNTEAFF | TGTGCTAGTGGTCGACGGGACCCAAACACTGAAGCTTTCTTT
TRBJ2-5 | NA | 14 | NA | TRBV6-5 | CASSLEGLQETQYF | TGTGCCAGCAGCTTGGAGGGGTTACAAGAGACCCAGTACTTC
TRBJ2-6 | NA | 15 | NA | TRBV6-6 | CASRFGSSGANVRTF | TGTGCCAGCAGATTCGGCAGCTCTGGGGCCAACGTCCGGACTTTC
TRBJ1-1 | few | 13 | NA | TRBV7-2 | CASSRSVHTEAFF | TGTGCCAGCAGCAGGTCGGTCCACACTGAAGCTTTCTTT
TRBJ2-7 | many | 12 | NA | TRBV12-3/TRBV12-4 | CASSSSAYEQYF | TGTGCCAGCAGTTCCAGCGCCTACGAGCAGTACTTC
TRBJ2-5 | NA | 11 | TRBD1 | TRBV28 | CASSLRDSKYF | TGTGCCAGCAGTCTCCGGGACAGTAAGTACTTC
TRBJ2-4 | few | 13 | NA | TRBV14 | CASSQVAGWEQYF | TGTGCCAGCAGCCAAGTGGCAGGGTGGGAGCAGTACTTC
TRBJ2-7 | many | 12 | NA | TRBV18 | CASSQGLYEQYF | TGTGCCAGCTCACAAGGCCTTTACGAGCAGTACTTC
TRBJ2-1 | NA | 16 | NA | TRBV5-1 | CASSPSSSTFYNEQFF | TGCGCCAGCAGTCCCTCTTCTAGCACCTTCTACAATGAGCAGTTCTTC
TRBJ1-1 | NA | 14 | NA | TRBV20-1 | CSARRRGMNTEAFF | TGCAGTGCTAGGCGGAGGGGGATGAACACTGAAGCTTTCTTT
TRBJ2-5 | many | 14 | TRBD1 | TRBV20-1 | CSATTGTGQETQYF | TGCAGTGCTACCACCGGGACAGGACAAGAGACCCAGTACTTC
TRBJ1-1 | NA | 16 | NA | TRBV7-8 | CASSLVDGGRNTEAFF | TGTGCCAGCAGCTTAGTTGACGGGGGTAGGAACACTGAAGCTTTCTTT
TRBJ2-4 | many | 13 | TRBD1 | TRBV5-1 | CASSLGDRGIQYF | TGCGCCAGCAGCTTGGGCGACAGGGGCATTCAGTACTTC
TRBJ2-4 | few | 13 | NA | TRBV12-3/TRBV12-4 | CASSLMTKNIQYF | TGTGCCAGCAGTTTAATGACCAAAAACATTCAGTACTTC
TRBJ2-1 | few | 16 | NA | TRBV9 | CASSVGLGLSGNEQFF | TGTGCCAGCAGCGTAGGACTGGGTTTGAGCGGGAATGAGCAGTTCTTC
TRBJ2-7 | NA | 13 | NA | TRBV14 | CASSISGSYEQYF | TGTGCCAGCAGCATATCGGGCAGTTACGAGCAGTACTTC
TRBJ2-1 | many | 16 | TRBD2 | TRBV7-9 | CASSYLTSLGSNEQFF | TGTGCCAGCAGCTACTTGACTAGCCTAGGGTCCAATGAGCAGTTCTTC
TRBJ2-7 | many | 15 | TRBD1 | TRBV7-9 | CASSLEDRVGYEQYF | TGTGCCAGCAGCTTAGAAGACAGGGTGGGCTACGAGCAGTACTTC
TRBJ2-1 | many | 15 | TRBD2 | TRBV20-1 | CSAAPGTSFDNEQFF | TGCAGTGCTGCCCCCGGGACTAGTTTCGACAATGAGCAGTTCTTC